This T cell receptor (beta chain) originates from a study of graft-versus-host responses after intestinal transplantation. The CDR3 contains 14 residues. Germline-derived CDR1 and CDR2 are WSHSY and SAAADI. J was trimmed by 6 bases and V by 6 bases; bases with no gene match: 3. Clones were sequenced by immunoSEQ multiplex PCR, and TCRdb holds only the in-frame ones, with some missing. The profile shows 12,000 to 15,000 clones, 74% of them singletons. Intraepithelial and lamina propria lymphocytes were released after the graft tissue was processed. Material: ileum tissue, obtained 16 days after intestinal transplant. The clonotype originates from a human patient who received an intestinal transplant, so some T cells may come from the graft donor. The chain joins TRBV10-2 to TRBJ2-1; 12 bases are shared with TRBD2. CDR3 nucleotide sequence: TGCGCCAGCAGGACTAGCGGGAGTGGCAATGAGCAGTTCTTC. Protein: CASRTSGSGNEQFF.